These 24 T cell receptor beta chains share one sample of origin, sequenced in a study of T cells in localized non-small cell lung cancer. Libraries were prepared by immunoSEQ multiplex PCR; TCRdb keeps only in-frame clonotypes and omits some of them. The table lists 25,000 to 35,000 clones, roughly nine tenths of them singletons. The sequencing used peripheral blood, collected before any cancer treatment. These receptor sequences come from a woman between 35 and 70 years old with stage I lung adenocarcinoma.

The sample holds one count of this clone. V is TRBV27 and J is TRBJ2-2, with no clear D. Trimming took off 0 bases at V and 1 base at J, with 12 bases between the two ends. The CDR3 runs 17 residues. From germline, CDR1 is MNHEY and CDR2 SMNVEV (reference sequence). CDR3 region: CASSLSLYGENTGELFF. CDR3 in DNA: TGTGCCAGCAGTTTATCGCTTTATGGAGAGAACACCGGGGAGCTGTTTTTT.

The rearrangement uses TRBV5-4 and TRBJ2-1; D call uncertain. The V and J ends lost 2 bases and 0 bases respectively, with 9 bases between them. CDR1 and CDR2 (germline): SGHNT, YYREEE (reference sequence). The CDR3 has 15 residues. The DNA of the CDR3 is TGTGCCAGCAGCTTTATGTCCGGCTCCTACAATGAGCAGTTCTTC. Encoded protein: CASSFMSGSYNEQFF.

The chain recombines TRBV7-2 with TRBJ2-1; TRBD2 agrees at 10 bases. CDR1 SGHTA and CDR2 FQGNSA come from the germline V gene. J was trimmed by 7 bases and V by 5 bases; bases with no gene match: 8. The CDR3 consists of 15 residues. For the CDR3, the DNA is TGTGCCAGCAGCCCCAGCGGGGGGGAAGTGAATGAGCAGTTCTTC. Protein sequence: CASSPSGGEVNEQFF.

This chain connects TRBV5-1 to TRBJ1-5; 7 bases line up with TRBD1. Trimming at V came to 3 bases and at J to 2 bases, leaving 5 bases not matched to a gene. Germline V gene data show CDR1 as SGHRS and CDR2 as YFSETQ. The CDR3 sequence is 15 residues long. The DNA of the CDR3 is TGCGCCAGCAGCTGGGAAGGGGGCGGCAATCAGCCCCAGCATTTT. Translated: CASSWEGGGNQPQHF.

The J gene is TRBJ1-1, the V gene TRBV18; D call uncertain. This CDR3 contains 15 residues. V lost 1 base and J lost 4, with 13 bases in between. The germline V gene encodes CDR1 KGHSH and CDR2 LQKENI. The CDR3 DNA reads as TGTGCCAGCTCACCACAAACATCGGAGGGCACTGAAGCTTTCTTT. Its protein product is CASSPQTSEGTEAFF.

CDR3 region: CASRGRTSGYEQYF. For the CDR3, the DNA is TGTGCCAGCAGGGGGCGGACTAGCGGTTACGAGCAGTACTTC. The chain employs TRBV27 and TRBJ2-7; 10 bases align to TRBD2. The CDR3 spans 14 residues. V lost 6 bases, J lost 4 bases, and 6 bases stayed unmatched. Per germline, CDR1 MNHEY and CDR2 SMNVEV (reference sequence).

This clone has only one observation. This chain links TRBV7-2 with TRBJ1-5; no clear D. The CDR3 has 16 residues. CDR1 is SGHTA and CDR2 is FQGNSA in the germline V gene. Trimming stripped 2 bases from V and 1 base from J, with 12 bases between. CDR3 DNA: TGTGCCAGCAGCTTATTTCCTCGGGAAAGCAATCAGCCCCAGCATTTT. This gives the protein CASSLFPRESNQPQHF.

The gene calls are TRBV7-2 and TRBJ1-5, with D possibly matching TRBD1 (5 bases). The CDR3 spans 13 residues. Germline V CDR1 and CDR2: SGHTA, FQGNSA. Trimming removed 5 bases from V and 5 bases from J, with 10 bases in between. The CDR3 protein is CASSPQGYQPQHF. CDR3 coding DNA: TGTGCCAGCAGCCCGCAGGGATATCAGCCCCAGCATTTT. Full variable domain (remainder filled in from reference TRBV7-2 and TRBJ1-5): GAGVSQSPSNKVTEKGKDVELRCDPISGHTALYWYRQSLGQGLEFLIYFQGNSAPDKSGLPSDRFSAERTGGSVSTLTIQRTQQEDSAVYLCASSPQGYQPQHFGDGTRLSIL.

This clone was seen only a few times. The CDR3 here is CASNRRSTGELFF. The DNA of the CDR3 is TGTGCCAGCAATCGACGGAGCACCGGGGAGCTGTTTTTT. The V and J genes are TRBV7-8 and TRBJ2-2, with no clear D. Between the trimmed V and J ends, which lost 7 bases and 4 bases, there was a span of 10 bases. In germline, CDR1 is SGHVS, CDR2 FQNEAQ. There are 13 residues in the CDR3.

The chain joins TRBV28 to TRBJ2-7; 8 nucleotides match TRBD2. Per the germline V gene, CDR1 is MDHEN and CDR2 is SYDVKM. The junction had 10 bases not matched to a gene; V was cut back by 3 bases and J by 9 bases. This CDR3 region has 14 residues. DNA for the CDR3: TGTGCCAGCAGTTTGCCAAGCGGGGGCGCGCGGCAGTACTTC. It yields the protein CASSLPSGGARQYF.

This clone was seen just once. The chain carries TRBV27 and TRBJ1-4, with unresolved D. The CDR3 runs to 14 residues. V shed 2 bases and J shed 7 bases, with 11 bases lying between them. The germline V gene has CDR1 MNHEY and CDR2 SMNVEV (reference sequence). The CDR3 sequence is CASSLGPLGEKLFF. CDR3 DNA sequence: TGTGCCAGCAGTTTAGGCCCCCTGGGTGAAAAACTGTTTTTT. The full variable domain, with the rest looked up from reference TRBV27 and TRBJ1-4, is EAQVTQNPRYLITVTGKKLTVTCSQNMNHEYMSWYRQDPGLGLRQIYYSMNVEVTDKGDVPEGYKVSRKEKRNFPLILESPSPNQTSLYFCASSLGPLGEKLFFGSGTQLSVL.

The rearrangement joins TRBV27 to TRBJ1-1; possible D gene TRBD1, 6 bases. Per the germline V gene, CDR1 is MNHEY and CDR2 is SMNVEV (reference sequence). The CDR3 loop spans 14 amino acids. The V end was cut by 2 bases, the J end by 5 bases, with 12 bases between. The CDR3 here is CASSLGGARTEAFF. Written as DNA, the CDR3 is TGTGCCAGCAGTTTAGGGGGGGCACGGACTGAAGCTTTCTTT.

The V call is TRBV28, the J call TRBJ2-3; D gene unclear. V was pared by 4 bases and J by 6 bases, with 11 bases between. The CDR3 is made up of 13 amino acids. The germline gives CDR1 MDHEN, CDR2 SYDVKM. Here the CDR3 reads CASSSPPGDTQYF. The CDR3 nucleotides read TGTGCCAGCAGTTCCCCCCCCGGGGATACGCAGTATTTT.

The chain joins TRBV27 to TRBJ2-7; 8 bases line up with TRBD2. Germline CDR1 is MNHEY and CDR2 is SMNVEV (reference sequence). J was trimmed by 2 bases and V by 4 bases; bases with no gene match: 13. CDR3 length: 17 amino acids. CDR3 protein: CASSWGWERGFPYEQYF. As DNA, the CDR3 is TGTGCCAGCAGTTGGGGATGGGAGCGGGGGTTCCCCTACGAGCAGTACTTC.

The V and J genes are TRBV30 and TRBJ1-3; D gene uncertain. This CDR3 contains 13 residues. V lost 3 bases to trimming and J lost 4 bases, with 10 bases between them. Germline V gene lookup returns CDR1 GTSNPN and CDR2 SVGIG (reference sequence). The CDR3 protein is CAWRHESGNTIYF. In DNA form, the CDR3 reads TGTGCCTGGAGGCATGAGTCGGGAAACACCATATATTTT.

The chain is built from TRBV6-5 and TRBJ1-2; 10 positions agree with TRBD1. The CDR3 is 14 amino acids. Germline V gene data show CDR1 as MNHEY and CDR2 as SVGAGI. The trim removed 1 base at V and 6 bases at J, leaving 2 bases unmatched. Written as DNA, the CDR3 is TGTGCCAGCAGTTACTTGGGGACAGGGGATGGCTACACCTTC. It codes for CASSYLGTGDGYTF.

This clone was recorded only once. V usage is TRBV5-1 and J usage is TRBJ2-2; 7 bases match TRBD2. Germline-derived CDR1 and CDR2 are SGHRS and YFSETQ. J was trimmed by 7 bases and V by 6 bases; bases with no gene match: 9. The CDR3 is 14 residues long. The CDR3 region is CASTTGREYGELFF. In DNA, the CDR3 is TGCGCCAGCACTACGGGGCGGGAGTACGGGGAGCTGTTTTTT.

The sample holds one count of this clone. The rearrangement links TRBV13 to TRBJ2-7; D possibly uses TRBD1 or TRBD2 (5 bases each). This CDR3 region has 14 residues. Germline V lookup: CDR1 PRHDT, CDR2 FYEKMQ (reference sequence). Trimming took off 5 bases at V and 3 bases at J, with 14 bases between the two ends. This CDR3 is CASSRRDGDYEQYF. DNA for the CDR3: TGTGCCAGCAGCCGTAGGGACGGGGACTACGAGCAGTACTTC.

The gene calls are TRBV29-1 and TRBJ2-7; 9 nucleotides align to TRBD1. Germline V CDR1 and CDR2: SQVTM, ANQGSEA. The CDR3 totals 13 residues. In DNA, the CDR3 is TGCAGTGTAAAGGGACAGGGCATCTCCGAGCAGTACTTC. It encodes CSVKGQGISEQYF.

The genes are TRBV7-9 and TRBJ2-2; D call uncertain. The CDR3 length is 12 residues. Germline loops: CDR1 SEHNR, CDR2 FQNEAQ (reference sequence). Trimming took off 2 bases at V and 9 bases at J, with 7 bases between the two ends. The CDR3 DNA reads TGTGCCAGCAGCTTACCCAGTAGGGAGCTGTTTTTT. Protein: CASSLPSRELFF.

V and J are TRBV7-6 and TRBJ2-5; D is possibly TRBD2 (7 bases). This CDR3 has 15 residues. Trimming shortened V by 2 bases and J by 5 bases, and 15 bases separated the two germline ends. From germline, CDR1 is SGHVS and CDR2 FNYEAQ. CDR3 sequence reads: CASSLSPGGQETQYF. CDR3 nucleotides: TGTGCCAGCAGCTTAAGTCCGGGGGGCCAGGAGACCCAGTACTTC.

The V and J genes are TRBV29-1 and TRBJ1-4, with a weak D call TRBD1 (5 bases). The CDR3 covers 11 residues. Trimming took off 6 bases at V and 7 bases at J, with 9 bases between the two ends. Germline lookup yields CDR1 SQVTM and CDR2 ANQGSEA. The CDR3 sequence: CSVRGGEKLFF. CDR3 DNA: TGCAGCGTGAGGGGAGGTGAAAAACTGTTTTTT.

This chain joins TRBV6-5 and TRBJ2-5; 7 nucleotides align to TRBD2. The CDR3 is made up of 15 amino acids. With 5 bases clipped from V and 1 base from J, the junction kept 7 bases outside the gene matches. Germline values: CDR1 MNHEY, CDR2 SVGAGI. CDR3 coding DNA: TGTGCCAGCAGTCTATCGGGCGGGGGCCAAGAGACCCAGTACTTC. This gives the protein CASSLSGGGQETQYF.

This rearrangement joins TRBV5-1 to TRBJ2-5; 10 nucleotides align to TRBD2. CDR1 and CDR2 (germline): SGHRS, YFSETQ. The CDR3 covers 16 residues. With 4 bases clipped from V and 5 bases from J, the junction kept 11 bases outside the gene matches. CDR3 in DNA: TGCGCCAGCAGCCTCGACGGGAGCGGGAGGGTGGAGACCCAGTACTTC. This encodes CASSLDGSGRVETQYF.